A single sample is the source of the 14 T cell receptor beta chains below, sequenced in a study of blood T cell repertoires in COVID-19. Here immunoSEQ multiplex PCR was the method, and the copy in TCRdb shows in-frame clones only, minus some. Of about 71,000 clones listed, 80% to 90% are singletons. The sequencing input was peripheral blood. These receptors all stem from a man aged 25 to 45 with acute or convalescent COVID-19.

Written as DNA, the CDR3 is TGTGCCAGTAGTCGGCGGGAGTCGGGCACCGGGGAGCTGTTTTTT. The encoded protein is CASSRRESGTGELFF. The rearrangement joins TRBV19 to TRBJ2-2, with TRBD2 matching 7 bases. Germline lookup yields CDR1 LNHDA and CDR2 SQIVND (reference sequence). This CDR3 region has 15 residues. With V trimmed by 5 bases and J by 4 bases, 7 bases remained unmatched.

V gene TRBV30 combines with J gene TRBJ1-1, with TRBD1 matching 9 bases. This CDR3 spans 18 amino acids. The junction had 12 bases not matched to a gene; V was cut back by 1 base and J by 0 bases. CDR1 GTSNPN and CDR2 SVGIG come from the germline V gene (reference sequence). DNA for the CDR3: TGTGCCTGGAGTGCCCCCACCTCTGGACAGGGGATGAACACTGAAGCTTTCTTT. As protein: CAWSAPTSGQGMNTEAFF.

The J gene is TRBJ1-5, the V gene TRBV6-1, with a tentative D call TRBD1 (6 bases). Germline loops: CDR1 MNHNS, CDR2 SASEGT. This CDR3 has 20 residues. Trimming left V 4 bases short and J 0 bases short, with 25 bases between. This CDR3 reads CASSGGPGQTLFYSNQPQHF. CDR3 DNA sequence: TGTGCCAGCAGTGGCGGACCGGGACAAACGCTATTCTATAGCAATCAGCCCCAGCATTTT.

This sequence joins TRBV6-5 and TRBJ2-7; TRBD2 matches 10 bases. CDR1 and CDR2 from the germline V gene are MNHEY and SVGAGI. After removal of 2 bases from V and 6 bases from J, the junction contained 4 bases not matched to a gene. This CDR3 comprises 14 residues. CDR3 region: CASSYSGGAPEQYV. CDR3 DNA sequence: TGTGCCAGCAGTTACAGCGGGGGGGCCCCCGAGCAGTACGTC.

This clone is a singleton in its sample. The gene calls are TRBV18 and TRBJ2-1, with TRBD1 matching over 10 bases. This CDR3 region has 15 residues. V shed 6 bases, J shed 3 bases, and the junction held 5 bases outside the gene matches. The germline gives CDR1 KGHSH, CDR2 LQKENI. The CDR3 loop reads CASSYGTGVYNEQFF. CDR3 nucleotide sequence: TGTGCCAGCTCGTACGGGACAGGGGTCTACAATGAGCAGTTCTTC.

The gene calls are TRBV24-1 and TRBJ1-5, with a possible D match to TRBD1 (6 bases). The germline gives CDR1 KGHDR, CDR2 SFDVKD. Trimming left V 3 bases short and J 3 bases short, with 17 bases between. There are 17 residues in the CDR3. CDR3 region: CATSDPGQIGNNQPQHF. In DNA form, the CDR3 reads TGTGCCACCAGTGATCCCGGACAGATCGGCAACAATCAGCCCCAGCATTTT.

The V call is TRBV18, the J call TRBJ1-2, with D tentatively TRBD1 (6 bases). V lost 2 bases and J lost 8, with 9 bases in between. Germline V gives CDR1 KGHSH, CDR2 LQKENI. The CDR3 totals 12 residues. The CDR3: CASSPRGMGYTF. The CDR3 nucleotides are TGTGCCAGCTCACCAAGGGGGATGGGCTACACCTTC.

This clone was seen a single time. J is TRBJ1-1 and V is TRBV29-1, with D perhaps matching TRBD1 (5 bases). The CDR3 has 13 residues. CDR1 is SQVTM, CDR2 ANQGSEA, per germline. Trimming left V 6 bases short and J 6 bases short, with 17 bases between. The CDR3: CSVAKGYGAEAFF. The CDR3 DNA reads TGCAGCGTAGCCAAGGGGTATGGCGCTGAAGCTTTCTTT.

The V and J genes are TRBV10-2 and TRBJ2-1; 9 bases fit TRBD2. Germline V gives CDR1 WSHSY, CDR2 SAAADI. Losses at the gene ends were 7 bases for V and 0 bases for J; bases not matched to a gene: 4. This CDR3 region has 15 residues. CDR3 amino acids: CASKETSGSYNEQFF. The CDR3 DNA is TGCGCCAGCAAAGAGACTAGCGGCTCCTACAATGAGCAGTTCTTC.

The chain is built from TRBV7-6 and TRBJ1-1; the match to TRBD1 covers 9 bases. The CDR3 extends over 14 amino acids. The V segment lost 5 bases and the J segment 7 bases; nucleotides outside the gene matches: 8. Germline V gene data show CDR1 as SGHVS and CDR2 as FNYEAQ. The CDR3 spells CASSINRGLGEAFF. The CDR3 DNA reads as TGTGCCAGCAGCATCAACAGGGGGCTCGGTGAAGCTTTCTTT.

V gene TRBV30 combines with J gene TRBJ1-2, with 9 bases fitting TRBD1. CDR1 GTSNPN and CDR2 SVGIG come from the germline V gene (reference sequence). This CDR3 has 14 residues. J lost 2 bases, V lost 3 bases, and 4 bases had no gene match. The CDR3 coding sequence is TGTGCCTGGAGCACTACAGGGGGCAACTATGGCTACACCTTC. It encodes CAWSTTGGNYGYTF.

This clone appeared a single time. This chain connects TRBV5-6 to TRBJ1-4, with D hard to call. The CDR3 totals 15 residues. V was cut by 0 bases and J by 7 bases, with 13 bases left in between. Looked up from germline, CDR1 is SGHDT and CDR2 is YYEEEE. The DNA for the CDR3 is TGTGCCAGCAGCTTGGAGGCATCGTCGGGTGAAAAACTGTTTTTT. It encodes CASSLEASSGEKLFF.

The V gene is TRBV19, the J gene TRBJ2-5, with a possible D match to TRBD1 (7 bases). The germline CDR1 and CDR2 sequences are LNHDA and SQIVND (reference sequence). Deletions cut 8 bases from V and 5 bases from J, with 15 bases between. This CDR3 comprises 13 residues. The CDR3 sequence: CASSTGEAETQYF. CDR3 DNA: TGTGCCAGTTCTACAGGGGAGGCGGAGACCCAGTACTTC.

This clone was detected a few times. This chain uses TRBV4-3 with TRBJ2-7; D gene uncertain. This CDR3 spans 14 amino acids. V was trimmed by 4 bases and J by 6 bases, leaving 16 bases between them. CDR1 and CDR2 from the germline V gene are LGHNA and YSLEER. DNA for the CDR3: TGCGCCAGCAGCCGAGGAGTAACATTGGGCGAGCAGTACTTC. Protein product: CASSRGVTLGEQYF.